Listed here are 5 T cell receptor beta chains from one sample, sequenced in a study of T cells expressing NK-cell markers. TCRdb re-called the 5' RACE reads; one entry per CDR3 protein, DNA not given. This sample contains approximately 550,000 distinct CDR3 sequences. What was sequenced was blood T cells: a sorted CD56 or NKG2C T cell subset, CD4+ or CD8+ T cells, or bulk PBMC T cells (not recorded which). These receptors were obtained from a man aged 18-30 years in good health.

The chain recombines TRBV24-1 with TRBJ2-1. This CDR3 is built from 15 residues. The germline V gene encodes CDR1 KGHDR and CDR2 SFDVKD. CDR3 protein: CATSDVGLSYNEQFF.

The V call is TRBV15, the J call TRBJ1-2. This CDR3 region has 15 residues. Per the germline V gene, CDR1 is LNHNV and CDR2 is YYDKDF (reference sequence). The chain's CDR3 is CATSRVAGLTYGYTF.

This chain joins TRBV5-1 and TRBJ2-3. This CDR3 is built from 14 residues. Germline CDR1 and CDR2: SGHRS and YFSETQ. CDR3 protein: CASSLDRSTDTQYF.

This chain connects TRBV12-3 or TRBV12-4 to TRBJ1-3. This CDR3 comprises 14 residues. The CDR3: CASSVTLSGNTIYF.

This chain uses TRBV5-1 with TRBJ2-5; the D gene TCRdb calls, TRBD1, cannot be checked with no DNA. Germline V gene sequence: CDR1 SGHRS, CDR2 YFSETQ. This CDR3 has 17 amino acids. The CDR3: CASSLASASRGQETQYF.